This is a list of T cell receptor beta chains from one sample in a study of shared clonotypes between healthy human individuals. Here immunoSEQ multiplex PCR was the method, and the copy in TCRdb shows in-frame clones only, minus some. Of about 2.4 million clones detected, approximately 93% appear once; the ten largest clones hold about 0.38%. Sequences were obtained from naive CD4+ T cells from PBMCs. These receptors all come from a man aged 18 to 30 in good health. Some clones in this sample may be carry-over from other donors' samples. CDR3s include the opening cysteine and the closing phenylalanine or tryptophan. The order of the fields is V gene, D gene, J gene, clone size, CDR3 length, CDR3 DNA, CDR3 protein. The D gene is left open where the match is weak. Size values are once, few and many counts, or a class for expanded clones, and some rows have none.

TRBV7-6,TRBD1,TRBJ2-5,.,14,TGTGCCAGCAGCGACCCCAGGGGGCAAGAGACCCAGTACTTC,CASSDPRGQETQYF
TRBV7-2,TRBD2,TRBJ2-3,.,15,TGTGCCAGCAGCTTAGCTAGCGGGGGCCCAGATACGCAGTATTTT,CASSLASGGPDTQYF
TRBV27,.,TRBJ2-7,.,12,TGTGCCAGCCTGGGTCAGCACTACGAGCAGTACTTC,CASLGQHYEQYF
TRBV2,TRBD2,TRBJ2-2,.,16,TGTGCCAGCAGAGCTCCGGGACTAGCGGGAGGGTGGGAGCTGTTTTTT,CASRAPGLAGGWELFF
TRBV6-5,.,TRBJ2-2,.,12,TGTGCCAGCAGTTACACGAGCGGGGAGCTGTTTTTT,CASSYTSGELFF
TRBV9,TRBD2,TRBJ2-1,.,16,TGTGCCAGCAGCGCCCTAGCGGGAGGGCCTTCATATGAGCAGTTCTTC,CASSALAGGPSYEQFF
TRBV28,.,TRBJ1-4,.,15,TGTGCCAGCAGCACCGTGGGGGGTTCGCGTGAAAAACTGTTTTTT,CASSTVGGSREKLFF
TRBV7-2,TRBD1,TRBJ2-3,once,14,TGTGCCAGCAGCTTAAAGGGGGCATCAGATACGCAGTATTTT,CASSLKGASDTQYF
TRBV4-3,.,TRBJ1-5,.,15,TGCGCCAGCAGCCAAGAGTCGGGTTACAATCAGCCCCAGCATTTT,CASSQESGYNQPQHF
TRBV25-1,TRBD1,TRBJ2-2,.,14,TGTGCCAGCAGTGCAGGGGGATACACCGGGGAGCTGTTTTTT,CASSAGGYTGELFF
TRBV14,.,TRBJ2-1,.,13,TGTGCCAGCAGCCCCAGCTCCTACAATGAGCAGTTCTTC,CASSPSSYNEQFF